A single sample is the source of the 7 T cell receptor beta chains below, sequenced in a study. Using its own MiXCR run on the 5' RACE reads, TCRdb lists one record per CDR3 protein. The sample carries roughly 58,000 distinct CDR3 sequences, 20% to 25% recorded once. Treg sorting used a CD4+CD25+CD127-/low gate. Sequencing used tumor-infiltrating Tregs sorted from the breast tumor. The receptors stem from a female donor with breast cancer.

Many counts were recorded for this clonotype. The chain carries TRBV4-1 and TRBJ2-7; TRBD2 matches 10 bases. Germline trimming cut 3 bases from V and 4 bases from J; bases unmatched to any gene: 9. CDR3 length equals 16 residues. CDR1 and CDR2 from the germline V gene are MGHRA and YSYEKL. CDR3 loop: CASSHSSGSGNYEQYF. CDR3 sequence (DNA): TGCGCCAGCAGCCACTCTAGCGGGAGTGGGAATTACGAGCAGTACTTC.

This clonotype was recorded many times. The genes are TRBV7-9 and TRBJ1-3; 9 bases are shared with TRBD1. The germline gives CDR1 SEHNR, CDR2 FQNEAQ (reference sequence). The CDR3 spans 15 residues. The V segment lost 5 bases and the J segment 3 bases; nucleotides outside the gene matches: 5. The CDR3 spells CASSRRDRVGNTIYF. The CDR3 DNA reads TGTGCCAGCAGCCGCCGGGACAGGGTTGGAAACACCATATATTTT.

A few counts support this clonotype. V usage is TRBV2 and J usage is TRBJ1-1; TRBD1 agrees at 7 bases. The V gene's germline CDR1 is SNHLY and CDR2 FYNNEI. The CDR3 is 14 residues long. The V gene end was trimmed by 7 bases and the J gene end by 1 base; junction bases not matched to a gene: 6. CDR3 region: CASTLQGPNTEAFF. Here the CDR3 DNA reads TGTGCCAGCACATTACAGGGGCCGAACACTGAAGCTTTCTTT.

The V gene is TRBV5-1, the J gene TRBJ2-1; D is unclear. Germline CDR1 and CDR2: SGHRS and YFSETQ. The CDR3 length is 16 residues. Trimming took off 0 bases at V and 7 bases at J, with 17 bases between the two ends. CDR3 sequence reads: CASSLDGYTSRNEQFF. CDR3 sequence (DNA): TGCGCCAGCAGCTTGGATGGGTATACGTCAAGGAATGAGCAGTTCTTC. The whole variable domain, filled in from reference TRBV5-1 and TRBJ2-1, reads KAGVTQTPRYLIKTRGQQVTLSCSPISGHRSVSWYQQTPGQGLQFLFEYFSETQRNKGNFPGRFSGRQFSNSRSEMNVSTLELGDSALYLCASSLDGYTSRNEQFFGPGTRLTVL.

This sequence joins TRBV5-5 and TRBJ2-7, with 11 bases fitting TRBD1. In germline, CDR1 is SGHKS, CDR2 YYEKEE (reference sequence). This CDR3 has 14 residues. V dropped 4 bases and J dropped 6; count of bases not matched to a gene: 6. In DNA, the CDR3 is TGTGCCAGCAGCGCCCGGGACAGGGGGTCCGAGCAGTACTTC. Translation gives CASSARDRGSEQYF.

The V gene is TRBV7-8, the J gene TRBJ1-5; no firm D call. In germline, CDR1 is SGHVS, CDR2 FQNEAQ. The CDR3 covers 13 residues. Trimming took 5 bases from V and 2 from J, leaving 7 bases between them. CDR3 protein: CASSRSGNQPQHF. CDR3 DNA sequence: TGTGCCAGCAGCCGGTCCGGCAATCAGCCCCAGCATTTT.

This chain links TRBV12-3 or TRBV12-4 with TRBJ1-5; TRBD1 is a possible D gene (6 bases). Trimming removed 5 bases at V and 4 bases at J, with 12 bases between. The CDR3 covers 14 residues. CDR3 DNA sequence: TGTGCCAGCAGTACTGGGACATTTAATCAGCCCCAGCATTTT. Its translation is CASSTGTFNQPQHF.